This T cell receptor beta chain was observed in a study of T cell responses to AZD1222 COVID-19 vaccine. Study overall: Timing groups of about 4 and about 12 weeks for second doses were pooled. Study conclusions and caveats: Among spike-specific TCRs, nearly half reportedly target unmutated variant regions. Clonal diversity was possibly underestimated; the donors were predominantly white British and more often female.

The method was immunoSEQ multiplex PCR; TCRdb's version includes in-frame clones alone and lacks a portion of them. The sample includes 160,000 or so clones, about nine tenths of them seen just once. The germline V gene has CDR1 LNHDA and CDR2 SQIVND (reference sequence). The CDR3 has 15 amino acids. Germline trimming cut 7 bases from V and 3 bases from J; bases unmatched to any gene: 5. Turning to this clone: Its antigen remains unknown.

This chain joins TRBV19 and TRBJ2-3; 12 bases are a match to TRBD1. Sequenced here: peripheral blood, sampled on day 0 of AZD1222 vaccination. The TCR was taken from an adult in good health. The CDR3 coding sequence is TGTGCCAGTATCCCGGGACAGGGGGCAACAGATACGCAGTATTTT. Its protein product is CASIPGQGATDTQYF.